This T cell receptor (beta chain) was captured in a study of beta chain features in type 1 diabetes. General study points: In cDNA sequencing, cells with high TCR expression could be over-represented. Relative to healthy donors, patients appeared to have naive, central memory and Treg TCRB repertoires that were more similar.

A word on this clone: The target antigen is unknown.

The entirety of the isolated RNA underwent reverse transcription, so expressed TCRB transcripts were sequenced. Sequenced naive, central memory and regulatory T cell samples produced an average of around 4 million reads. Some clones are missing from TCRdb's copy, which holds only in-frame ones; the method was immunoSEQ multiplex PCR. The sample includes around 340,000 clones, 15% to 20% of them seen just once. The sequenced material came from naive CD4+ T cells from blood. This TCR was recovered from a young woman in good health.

The CDR3 sequence is CASSGLMKNIQYF. In nucleotides, the CDR3 is TGCGCCAGCAGCGGCCTCATGAAAAACATTCAGTACTTC. V is TRBV4-1 and J is TRBJ2-4; no reliable D call. This CDR3 spans 13 amino acids. The V end lost 5 bases, the J end lost 4 bases, and 9 bases lay between the germline ends. The V gene's germline CDR1 is MGHRA and CDR2 YSYEKL.